Listed below are T cell receptor beta chains from one sample, sequenced in a study of OX40 agonist ivuxolimab in advanced cancers. Assay used: immunoSEQ multiplex PCR; TCRdb lists only in-frame clones, some missing. Of some 87,000 clones in the sample, about 90% were seen once. Sequenced material: CD4+ or CD8+ T cells sorted from blood, taken in a trial of the OX40 agonist ivuxolimab. The receptors derive from an adult with an advanced solid tumor such as melanoma, head and neck, liver or kidney cancer. CDR3s include the opening cysteine and the closing phenylalanine or tryptophan. A D gene is named only where the DNA matches it firmly. Some rows have no size entry. The others give once, few or many, or a class for an expanded clone.

j_call,d_call,clone_size,v_call,cdr3_aa,cdr3_nt
TRBJ2-7,TRBD1,-,TRBV28,CASYNRGPREQYF,TGTGCCAGTTACAACAGGGGGCCTCGCGAGCAGTACTTC
TRBJ1-1,-,-,TRBV5-4,CASSLETGGEAFF,TGTGCCAGCAGCTTGGAGACCGGGGGGGAAGCTTTCTTT
TRBJ2-2,TRBD2,-,TRBV7-2,CASSTRRGGPGELFF,TGTGCCAGCAGCACGAGGCGGGGGGGCCCCGGGGAGCTGTTTTTT
TRBJ2-5,-,-,TRBV27,CASRAGTLKTQYF,TGTGCCAGCAGGGCCGGGACCTTGAAGACCCAGTACTTC
TRBJ2-3,-,-,TRBV2,CASSKMAGSTDTQYF,TGTGCCAGCAGCAAGATGGCGGGCAGCACAGATACGCAGTATTTT
TRBJ2-1,TRBD1,-,TRBV18,CASSPPGQGKGEQFF,TGTGCCAGCTCACCACCGGGACAGGGGAAGGGTGAGCAGTTCTTC
TRBJ1-1,-,-,TRBV5-1,CASSLAGAGGGAFF,TGCGCCAGCAGCTTGGCCGGGGCAGGAGGTGGTGCTTTCTTT
TRBJ1-3,-,-,TRBV11-3,CASSLQAFSGNTIYF,TGTGCCAGCAGCTTACAAGCCTTCTCTGGAAACACCATATATTTT
TRBJ2-1,-,-,TRBV10-3,CAISESDGRTYNEQFF,TGTGCCATCAGTGAGTCTGACGGGAGAACCTACAATGAGCAGTTCTTC
TRBJ2-4,-,-,TRBV28,CASSLGPINIQYF,TGTGCCAGCAGTTTAGGGCCCATAAACATTCAGTACTTC
TRBJ1-2,-,-,TRBV28,CASSTTDTNYGYTF,TGTGCCAGCAGTACGACCGATACTAACTATGGCTACACCTTC
TRBJ2-7,TRBD1,-,TRBV4-3,CASSQGQGTDEQYF,TGCGCCAGCAGCCAAGGACAGGGTACAGACGAGCAGTACTTC
TRBJ2-1,TRBD2,-,TRBV19,CASSLRGAGGGNEQFF,TGTGCCAGTAGTTTGCGGGGAGCGGGAGGAGGCAATGAGCAGTTCTTC
TRBJ2-5,-,-,TRBV7-8,CASSLGAGVAGTQYF,TGTGCCAGCAGCTTAGGGGCAGGGGTGGCGGGGACCCAGTACTTC
TRBJ1-1,-,-,TRBV10-3,CAISESIESAFF,TGTGCCATCAGTGAGTCGATAGAGTCAGCTTTCTTT
TRBJ2-2,TRBD1,-,TRBV10-3,CAINGQGASTGELFF,TGTGCCATCAACGGACAGGGGGCGAGCACCGGGGAGCTGTTTTTT
TRBJ1-1,-,-,TRBV28,CASSLLSTVFGFF,TGTGCCAGCAGTTTGCTATCGACGGTTTTTGGTTTCTTT
TRBJ1-5,-,-,TRBV27,CASSFRAFDQPQHF,TGTGCCAGCAGTTTCCGGGCTTTCGACCAGCCCCAGCATTTT
TRBJ1-2,-,-,TRBV6-1,CASSEVFGRGWYGYTF,TGTGCCAGCAGTGAAGTGTTTGGCAGGGGTTGGTATGGCTACACCTTC
TRBJ1-1,TRBD1,-,TRBV18,CASSPPRDRVYTEAFF,TGTGCCAGCTCACCACCTCGGGACAGGGTGTACACTGAAGCTTTCTTT
TRBJ1-5,-,-,TRBV6-5,CASSYRDSNQPQHF,TGTGCCAGCAGTTACAGGGACAGCAATCAGCCCCAGCATTTT
TRBJ1-4,-,once,TRBV28,CASSSTRQVTNEKLFF,TGTGCCAGCAGTTCTACCCGGCAGGTGACTAATGAAAAACTGTTTTTT
TRBJ1-2,-,-,TRBV28,CASKVPGSSRGYTF,TGTGCCAGCAAGGTACCTGGCAGTTCGAGGGGCTACACCTTC
TRBJ1-2,-,-,TRBV27,CASRKASLSGGYTF,TGTGCCAGCAGGAAGGCCAGTCTGAGCGGCGGCTACACCTTC
TRBJ1-5,-,-,TRBV6-1,CASSSYRNNQPQHF,TGTGCCAGCAGTTCCTACAGAAACAATCAGCCCCAGCATTTT
TRBJ2-3,-,-,TRBV30,CAWSVGGPDTQYF,TGTGCCTGGAGTGTTGGAGGGCCCGATACGCAGTATTTT
TRBJ2-5,TRBD2,-,TRBV13,CASSPGPGGIVRRETQYF,TGTGCCAGCAGCCCGGGACCGGGAGGGATCGTCCGTCGGGAGACCCAGTACTTC
TRBJ2-7,-,-,TRBV18,CASSPPAIPYEQYF,TGTGCCAGCTCACCACCGGCGATACCCTACGAGCAGTACTTC
TRBJ2-3,TRBD2,-,TRBV7-7,CASSHGLAGSTDTQYF,TGTGCTAGCAGCCATGGACTAGCGGGGTCCACAGATACGCAGTATTTT
TRBJ1-1,TRBD1,-,TRBV19,CASRTGTANTEAFF,TGTGCCAGTAGGACCGGGACAGCCAACACTGAAGCTTTCTTT
TRBJ1-4,-,-,TRBV5-1,CASSLAIRGYEKLFF,TGCGCCAGCAGCTTGGCCATACGGGGGTATGAAAAACTGTTTTTT
TRBJ1-3,TRBD1,-,TRBV18,CASSRQGNGGNTIYF,TGTGCCAGCTCACGACAGGGGAATGGCGGAAACACCATATATTTT
TRBJ2-2,TRBD2,-,TRBV10-3,CASGTSGAWGTGELFF,TGTGCCAGCGGAACTAGCGGTGCGTGGGGCACCGGGGAGCTGTTTTTT
TRBJ2-3,-,-,TRBV6-4,CASSDSGQGRDTQYF,TGTGCCAGCAGTGACTCAGGGCAGGGGAGAGATACGCAGTATTTT
TRBJ1-1,TRBD1,-,TRBV6-1,CASRTGVLTEAFF,TGTGCCAGCAGGACAGGGGTTCTGACTGAAGCTTTCTTT
TRBJ2-2,-,-,TRBV11-2,CASSLLMSTGELFF,TGTGCCAGCAGCCTTCTAATGTCCACCGGGGAGCTGTTTTTT
TRBJ2-7,-,-,TRBV2,CASSGITGSGEQYF,TGTGCCAGCAGTGGGATTACAGGGTCGGGCGAGCAGTACTTC
TRBJ2-1,-,-,TRBV18,CASSQRDLSYNEQFF,TGTGCCAGCTCCCAGAGGGACCTCTCCTACAATGAGCAGTTCTTC
TRBJ1-1,-,few,TRBV20-1,CSARKKEGAFF,TGCAGTGCTAGAAAGAAGGAAGGGGCTTTCTTT
TRBJ2-7,TRBD1,-,TRBV7-3,CASSPTGTIHEQYF,TGTGCCAGCAGCCCGACAGGGACCATCCACGAGCAGTACTTC
TRBJ1-2,-,-,TRBV6-1,CASSEFGVYGYTF,TGTGCCAGCAGTGAATTCGGGGTCTATGGCTACACCTTC
TRBJ2-7,-,few,TRBV9,CASSARGTWDEQYF,TGTGCCAGCAGCGCACGAGGGACTTGGGACGAGCAGTACTTC
TRBJ2-7,-,-,TRBV6-5,CASTDPRSEQYF,TGTGCCAGCACCGACCCTCGGAGCGAGCAGTACTTC
TRBJ1-1,TRBD1,-,TRBV14,CASSQAQGGTEAFF,TGTGCCAGCAGCCAAGCCCAGGGGGGGACTGAAGCTTTCTTT
TRBJ2-7,-,-,TRBV7-2,CASSLSPGGGRTPYEQYF,TGTGCCAGCAGCTTATCCCCAGGAGGGGGGAGGACCCCCTACGAGCAGTACTTC
TRBJ2-5,TRBD2,-,TRBV28,CASRRGASGKQETQYF,TGTGCCAGCCGTCGGGGGGCTAGCGGGAAGCAAGAGACCCAGTACTTC
TRBJ2-3,TRBD2,once,TRBV11-2,CASSLGPAGGDTQYF,TGTGCCAGCAGCTTAGGTCCGGCGGGGGGAGATACGCAGTATTTT
TRBJ2-3,TRBD2,-,TRBV4-3,CASSQEPFLAGGAKDTQYF,TGCGCCAGCAGCCAAGAGCCCTTTCTAGCGGGGGGAGCTAAAGATACGCAGTATTTT
TRBJ2-7,-,-,TRBV18,CASSPPGVYEQYF,TGTGCCAGCTCACCACCGGGCGTGTACGAGCAGTACTTC
TRBJ1-3,-,-,TRBV5-6,CASSFMAGNTIYF,TGTGCCAGCAGCTTTATGGCGGGAAACACCATATATTTT
TRBJ2-7,-,-,TRBV5-1,CASSLASTYEQYF,TGCGCCAGCAGCTTAGCGTCCACCTACGAGCAGTACTTC
TRBJ1-5,-,-,TRBV7-5,CVRSLALQESNQPQHF,TGTGTCAGAAGCTTAGCGTTACAGGAAAGCAATCAGCCCCAGCATTTT
TRBJ2-3,TRBD2,-,TRBV6-4,CASSETAGGSTDTQYF,TGTGCCAGCAGTGAGACGGCGGGAGGTAGCACAGATACGCAGTATTTT
TRBJ1-1,-,-,TRBV6-6,CASSYGRGAGNTEAFF,TGTGCCAGCAGTTACGGGAGGGGCGCGGGGAACACTGAAGCTTTCTTT
TRBJ2-7,TRBD1,-,TRBV6-1,CASSDGSGTGIYEQYF,TGTGCCAGCAGTGACGGATCCGGGACAGGGATCTACGAGCAGTACTTC
TRBJ2-1,-,-,TRBV6-5,CASSYVTANNEQFF,TGTGCCAGCAGTTACGTCACGGCCAACAATGAGCAGTTCTTC